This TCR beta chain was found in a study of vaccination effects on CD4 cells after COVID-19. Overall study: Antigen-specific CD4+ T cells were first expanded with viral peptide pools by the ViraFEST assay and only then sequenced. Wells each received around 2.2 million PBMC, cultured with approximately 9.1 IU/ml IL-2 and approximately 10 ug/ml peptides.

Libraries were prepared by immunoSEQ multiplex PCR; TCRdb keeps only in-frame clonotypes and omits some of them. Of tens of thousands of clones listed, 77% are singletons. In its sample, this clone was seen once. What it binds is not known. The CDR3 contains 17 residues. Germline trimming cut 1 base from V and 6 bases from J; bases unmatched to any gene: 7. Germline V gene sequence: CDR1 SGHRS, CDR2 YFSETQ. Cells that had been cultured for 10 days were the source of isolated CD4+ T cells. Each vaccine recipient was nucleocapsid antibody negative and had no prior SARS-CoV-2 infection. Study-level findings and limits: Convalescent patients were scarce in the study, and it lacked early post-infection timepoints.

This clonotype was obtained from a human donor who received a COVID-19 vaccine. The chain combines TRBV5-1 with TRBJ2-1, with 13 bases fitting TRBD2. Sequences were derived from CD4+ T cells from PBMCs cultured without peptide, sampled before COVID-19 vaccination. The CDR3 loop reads CASSLLWGTSGANEQFF. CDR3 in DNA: TGCGCCAGCAGCTTGCTCTGGGGGACTAGCGGGGCCAATGAGCAGTTCTTC.